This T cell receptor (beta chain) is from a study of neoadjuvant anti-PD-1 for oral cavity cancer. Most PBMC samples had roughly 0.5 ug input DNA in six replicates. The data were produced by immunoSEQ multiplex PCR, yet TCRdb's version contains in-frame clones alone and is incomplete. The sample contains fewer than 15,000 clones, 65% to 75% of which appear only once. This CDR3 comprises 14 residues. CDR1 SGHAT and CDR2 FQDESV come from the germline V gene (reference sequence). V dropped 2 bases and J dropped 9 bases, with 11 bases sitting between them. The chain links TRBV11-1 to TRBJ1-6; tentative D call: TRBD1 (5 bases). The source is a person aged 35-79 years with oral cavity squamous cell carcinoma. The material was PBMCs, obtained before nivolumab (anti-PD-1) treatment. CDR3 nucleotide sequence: TGTGCCAGCAGCTTAAGGCGGGGGGGTTCACCCCTCCACTTT. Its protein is CASSLRRGGSPLHF.